These 30 T cell receptor beta chains share one sample of origin, sequenced in a study of cytotoxic CD8 clonotypes in ibrutinib-treated CLL. Only in-frame clones appear in the TCRdb table, and some are missing; sequencing was by immunoSEQ multiplex PCR. The table lists hundreds of thousands of clones, almost 80% of them singletons. This material consisted of PBMCs, taken before ibrutinib treatment. The receptors were gathered from a human donor with chronic lymphocytic leukemia.

This chain connects TRBV4-2 to TRBJ2-1; D remains ambiguous. V lost 0 bases and J 10 bases, leaving 16 bases between the germline ends. This CDR3 comprises 15 residues. Per germline, CDR1 LGHNA and CDR2 YNFKEQ. CDR3 in amino acids: CASSQDTATGWEQFF. The DNA for the CDR3 is TGTGCCAGCAGCCAAGATACGGCCACCGGATGGGAGCAGTTCTTC.

This clone showed up just a few times. CDR3: CASSFLTGELFF. Written as DNA, the CDR3 is TGTGCCAGCAGCTTTCTTACTGGGGAGCTGTTTTTT. The J gene is TRBJ2-2, the V gene TRBV7-6; D is uncertain. Germline V CDR1 and CDR2: SGHVS, FNYEAQ. V dropped 3 bases and J dropped 8 bases, with 7 bases sitting between them. CDR3 length equals 12 residues.

The V and J genes are TRBV15 and TRBJ2-7; TRBD2 matches 13 bases. Germline V CDR1 and CDR2: LNHNV, YYDKDF (reference sequence). Trimming at V came to 3 bases and at J to 8 bases, leaving 7 bases not matched to a gene. The CDR3 sequence is 15 residues long. The CDR3 region is CATSRSLAGGPQQYF. Here the CDR3 DNA reads TGTGCCACCAGCAGGTCACTAGCGGGAGGGCCGCAGCAGTACTTC.

The CDR3 coding sequence is TGTGCCAGCACGGGGAACTTCTACGAGCAGTACTTC. This gives the protein CASTGNFYEQYF. The J gene is TRBJ2-7, the V gene TRBV6-5, with D possibly matching TRBD2 (5 bases). Trimming stripped 7 bases from V and 3 bases from J, with 10 bases between. The CDR3 covers 12 residues. CDR1 MNHEY and CDR2 SVGAGI come from the germline V gene.

The rearrangement links TRBV2 to TRBJ1-5; D uncertain. Trimming took off 2 bases at V and 5 bases at J, with 10 bases between the two ends. CDR1 SNHLY and CDR2 FYNNEI come from the germline V gene. CDR3 length equals 14 residues. The CDR3 DNA follows: TGTGCCAGCAGTGAATCCGAACGTTATCAGCCCCAGCATTTT. It translates to CASSESERYQPQHF.

V usage is TRBV28 and J usage is TRBJ2-3, with TRBD2 matching 11 bases. Germline V CDR1 and CDR2: MDHEN, SYDVKM. The CDR3 loop spans 15 amino acids. V was pared by 6 bases and J by 2 bases, with 4 bases of the junction left unmatched. The CDR3 nucleotides are TGTGCCAGCAGACTAGCGGGAGACTTCACAGATACGCAGTATTTT. Translated, it gives CASRLAGDFTDTQYF.

The chain has TRBV7-8 and TRBJ2-5; possibly TRBD1 or TRBD2 for D (6 bases each). Germline loops: CDR1 SGHVS, CDR2 FQNEAQ. This CDR3 contains 16 residues. The V and J ends lost 1 base and 5 bases respectively, with 17 bases between them. In DNA form, the CDR3 reads TGTGCCAGCAGCTTAGTTTTCGGGGGCGAGGGGGAGACCCAGTACTTC. It yields the protein CASSLVFGGEGETQYF.

The chain carries TRBV11-3 and TRBJ2-1; 11 bases align to TRBD1. Per germline, CDR1 SGHNT and CDR2 YENEEA. The CDR3 is made up of 15 amino acids. The ends lost 4 bases at V and 5 bases at J; junction bases unmatched: 4. CDR3 amino acids: CASSSRDRGDNEQFF. The DNA for the CDR3 is TGTGCCAGCAGCTCCCGGGACAGGGGGGACAATGAGCAGTTCTTC. Drawing the rest from reference TRBV11-3 and TRBJ2-1, the complete variable domain is EAGVVQSPRYKIIEKKQPVAFWCNPISGHNTLYWYLQNLGQGPELLIRYENEEAVDDSQLPKDRFSAERLKGVDSTLKIQPAELGDSAVYLCASSSRDRGDNEQFFGPGTRLTVL.

The gene calls are TRBV28 and TRBJ2-7; D might be TRBD2 (6 bases). The V gene's germline CDR1 is MDHEN and CDR2 SYDVKM. The ends were cut back, 6 bases at V and 9 bases at J, with 18 bases in the middle. This CDR3 is 13 amino acids long. The CDR3 nucleotides read TGTGCCAGCAGCACCCCTCCGGGAGTAGGGCAGTACTTC. It codes for CASSTPPGVGQYF.

This sequence joins TRBV15 and TRBJ1-4; D call uncertain. CDR1 is LNHNV and CDR2 is YYDKDF in the germline V gene (reference sequence). This CDR3 has 13 amino acids. Deletions cut 1 base from V and 8 bases from J, with 8 bases between. The CDR3 reads CATSRAVGEKLFF. In nucleotides, the CDR3 is TGTGCCACCAGCAGAGCGGTAGGGGAAAAACTGTTTTTT.

The chain employs TRBV15 and TRBJ2-7; D unresolved. V gave up 1 base and J gave up 3 bases, with 7 bases separating them. Germline-derived CDR1 and CDR2 are LNHNV and YYDKDF (reference sequence). The CDR3 runs to 13 residues. CDR3 amino acids: CATSRGDFYEQYF. The CDR3 coding sequence is TGTGCCACCAGCAGAGGAGACTTCTACGAGCAGTACTTC.

Only one count was recorded for this clone. V usage is TRBV10-1 and J usage is TRBJ2-3; weak D call: TRBD2 (5 bases). Germline V lookup: CDR1 WNHNN, CDR2 SYGVQD (reference sequence). The CDR3 has 15 amino acids. V lost 1 base and J lost 2, with 10 bases in between. This CDR3 reads CASSELRAITDTQYF. CDR3 in DNA: TGCGCCAGCAGTGAGTTGCGGGCCATCACAGATACGCAGTATTTT.

The chain carries TRBV10-1 and TRBJ2-2, with 16 bases matching TRBD2. CDR3 length: 19 amino acids. From germline, CDR1 is WNHNN and CDR2 SYGVQD (reference sequence). V lost 4 bases and J lost 6; bases outside the gene matches: 11. CDR3 DNA sequence: TGCGCCAGCAGTGGAGGGACTAGCGGGAGGGATAACCGACCCGGGGAGCTGTTTTTT. Translating it yields CASSGGTSGRDNRPGELFF.

This sequence joins TRBV25-1 and TRBJ1-5; perhaps TRBD1 as D (5 bases). This CDR3 is built from 14 residues. Trimming removed 5 bases from V and 9 bases from J, with 17 bases in between. CDR1 and CDR2 (germline): MGHDK, SYGVNS. The CDR3 loop reads CASSPPGLKAPQHF. CDR3 DNA sequence: TGTGCCAGCAGTCCCCCGGGACTTAAGGCGCCCCAGCATTTT. The full variable domain, completed using reference TRBV25-1 and TRBJ1-5, is EADIYQTPRYLVIGTGKKITLECSQTMGHDKMYWYQQDPGMELHLIHYSYGVNSTEKGDLSSESTVSRIRTEHFPLTLESARPSHTSQYLCASSPPGLKAPQHFGDGTRLSIL.

The sample holds a few counts of this clone. The chain couples TRBV27 to TRBJ1-2; D is uncertain. The CDR3 has 13 residues. V was cut by 0 bases and J by 8 bases, with 10 bases left in between. Looked up from germline, CDR1 is MNHEY and CDR2 is SMNVEV (reference sequence). The CDR3 sequence: CASSLSRNAGYTF. The CDR3 DNA is TGTGCCAGCAGTTTATCGAGAAATGCGGGCTACACCTTC.

The chain combines TRBV5-4 with TRBJ2-1; D unclear. The CDR3 spans 13 residues. Germline values: CDR1 SGHNT, CDR2 YYREEE (reference sequence). Trimming removed 3 bases from V and 8 bases from J, with 12 bases in between. CDR3 protein: CASSYGPPDEQFF. CDR3 coding DNA: TGTGCCAGCAGCTACGGACCTCCGGATGAGCAGTTCTTC. The whole variable domain, filled in from reference TRBV5-4 and TRBJ2-1, reads ETGVTQSPTHLIKTRGQQVTLRCSSQSGHNTVSWYQQALGQGPQFIFQYYREEENGRGNFPPRFSGLQFPNYSSELNVNALELDDSALYLCASSYGPPDEQFFGPGTRLTVL.

CDR3 region: CASSYWLAGENEQFF. The DNA for the CDR3 is TGTGCCAGCAGTTACTGGCTAGCGGGTGAGAATGAGCAGTTCTTC. The V call is TRBV6-5, the J call TRBJ2-1; 8 bases line up with TRBD2. V trimming: 1 base; J trimming: 7 bases; junction bases outside the gene matches: 6. The CDR3 is 15 residues long. The germline gives CDR1 MNHEY, CDR2 SVGAGI.

The chain uses TRBV29-1 and TRBJ2-7; D perhaps matches TRBD1 (6 bases). V was shortened by 4 bases and J by 0 bases, with 10 bases between the two germline ends. Germline V gene data show CDR1 as SQVTM and CDR2 as ANQGSEA. The CDR3 consists of 13 residues. CDR3 DNA: TGCAGCGTTGGTGGACAGATCTCCTACGAGCAGTACTTC. It translates to CSVGGQISYEQYF.

CDR3 in DNA: TGTGCCAGCAGCGAACCTGAGGAAGGGGGGAACTACGAGCAGTACTTC. This translates into CASSEPEEGGNYEQYF. V usage is TRBV21-1 and J usage is TRBJ2-7. TRBV21-1 is termed a pseudogene. CDR3 size: 16 residues.

The chain has TRBV11-3 and TRBJ2-1; perhaps TRBD2 as D (5 bases). The CDR3 contains 17 residues. V lost 5 bases, J lost 3 bases, and 20 bases lay in between. Germline CDR1 is SGHNT and CDR2 is YENEEA. In DNA form, the CDR3 reads TGTGCCAGCAGCACTAGGGCCCCGGGCGGGCTCTACAATGAGCAGTTCTTC. Encoded protein: CASSTRAPGGLYNEQFF.

V usage is TRBV28 and J usage is TRBJ2-2; D is perhaps TRBD2 (5 bases). This CDR3 spans 14 amino acids. Germline assignment: CDR1 MDHEN and CDR2 SYDVKM. The V gene lost 2 bases and the J gene lost 6 bases, with 10 bases spanning the gap. Here the CDR3 reads CASSLQTSSGELFF. The DNA for the CDR3 is TGTGCCAGCAGTTTACAAACTAGTTCCGGGGAGCTGTTTTTT.

The rearrangement uses TRBV5-1 and TRBJ1-4, with D uncertain. V lost 0 bases and J 0 bases, leaving 3 bases between the germline ends. Per germline, CDR1 SGHRS and CDR2 YFSETQ. This CDR3 contains 14 residues. The CDR3 reads CASSLGPTNEKLFF. The CDR3 coding sequence is TGCGCCAGCAGCTTGGGGCCAACTAATGAAAAACTGTTTTTT.

This chain joins TRBV5-1 and TRBJ2-3, with TRBD1 matching over 8 bases. Germline V gives CDR1 SGHRS, CDR2 YFSETQ. The CDR3 loop spans 14 amino acids. V lost 4 bases, J lost 1 base, and 2 bases stayed unmatched. For the CDR3, the DNA is TGCGCCAGCAGCGCGACAGGGGGCACAGATACGCAGTATTTT. Its protein is CASSATGGTDTQYF. The full variable domain, with the rest looked up from reference TRBV5-1 and TRBJ2-3, is KAGVTQTPRYLIKTRGQQVTLSCSPISGHRSVSWYQQTPGQGLQFLFEYFSETQRNKGNFPGRFSGRQFSNSRSEMNVSTLELGDSALYLCASSATGGTDTQYFGPGTRLTVL.

This chain connects TRBV5-4 to TRBJ2-5, with 10 bases identical to TRBD2. Trimming took 0 bases from V and 0 from J; bases not matched to a gene: 2. Germline CDR1 is SGHNT and CDR2 is YYREEE (reference sequence). The CDR3 is 16 amino acids. This chain's CDR3 is CASSLGLAGDQETQYF. DNA for the CDR3: TGTGCCAGCAGCTTGGGCCTAGCGGGAGACCAAGAGACCCAGTACTTC.

The chain uses TRBV2 and TRBJ2-3; the D call may be TRBD1 or TRBD2 (5 bases each). The ends were cut back, 7 bases at V and 8 bases at J, with 13 bases in the middle. Germline values: CDR1 SNHLY, CDR2 FYNNEI. The CDR3 totals 12 residues. CDR3 nucleotides: TGTGCCAGCATTGGGGTTGGGGGTACGCAGTATTTT. It codes for CASIGVGGTQYF.

CDR3 sequence (DNA): TGCGCCAGCAGCCAAGATATGCGGTCCTACGAGCAGTACTTC. Amino acids: CASSQDMRSYEQYF. The J gene is TRBJ2-7, the V gene TRBV4-3; the D is unclear. V gave up 0 bases and J gave up 1 base, with 7 bases separating them. The CDR3 has 14 amino acids. Germline CDR1 reads LGHNA; CDR2 reads YSLEER.

J is TRBJ1-3 and V is TRBV28, with D possibly matching TRBD1 (5 bases). The V end lost 6 bases, the J end lost 0 bases, and 15 bases lay between the germline ends. The germline V gene encodes CDR1 MDHEN and CDR2 SYDVKM. This CDR3 region has 16 residues. The CDR3 loop is CASSDQGINSGNTIYF. The DNA for the CDR3 is TGTGCCAGCAGCGATCAGGGCATCAACTCTGGAAACACCATATATTTT.

This clone has more than one count but fewer than ten. Other nucleotide sequences from this sample produce the same CDR3. The chain is built from TRBV30 and TRBJ2-7; possible D gene TRBD1, 6 bases. The V end was cut by 3 bases, the J end by 3 bases, with 6 bases between. The CDR3 runs 11 residues. Per germline, CDR1 GTSNPN and CDR2 SVGIG (reference sequence). CDR3 sequence (DNA): TGTGCCTGGAGGGACAGCTACGAGCAGTACTTC. Encoded protein: CAWRDSYEQYF.

The J gene is TRBJ1-5, the V gene TRBV7-9; D not resolved. The germline CDR1 and CDR2 sequences are SEHNR and FQNEAQ (reference sequence). V lost 3 bases to trimming and J lost 0 bases, with 12 bases between them. This CDR3 has 16 amino acids. The CDR3 nucleotides read TGTGCCAGCAGCTTGGAGGGCCCCACTAGCAATCAGCCCCAGCATTTT. Residues: CASSLEGPTSNQPQHF. Combining the CDR3 with reference TRBV7-9 and TRBJ1-5 gives the whole variable domain DTGVSQNPRHKITKRGQNVTFRCDPISEHNRLYWYRQTLGQGPEFLTYFQNEAQLEKSRLLSDRFSAERPKGSFSTLEIQRTEQGDSAMYLCASSLEGPTSNQPQHFGDGTRLSIL.

The genes are TRBV11-2 and TRBJ2-7; 10 bases match TRBD1. V shed 5 bases and J 3 bases; nucleotides not matched to a gene: 4. The CDR3 totals 14 residues. Germline V gives CDR1 SGHAT, CDR2 FQNNGV. The CDR3 loop is CASSNRDRGYEQYF. The CDR3 nucleotides read TGTGCCAGCAGCAACCGGGACAGGGGCTACGAGCAGTACTTC. Full variable domain (rest looked up from reference TRBV11-2 and TRBJ2-7): EAGVAQSPRYKIIEKRQSVAFWCNPISGHATLYWYQQILGQGPKLLIQFQNNGVVDDSQLPKDRFSAERLKGVDSTLKIQPAKLEDSAVYLCASSNRDRGYEQYFGPGTRLTVT.